The 18 T cell receptor beta chains below come from one sample, sequenced in a study of blood T cell repertoires in COVID-19. Method: immunoSEQ multiplex PCR; TCRdb's copy keeps in-frame clones and lacks some. Of 110,000 to 150,000 clones listed, 84% are singletons. Sequencing used peripheral blood. The receptors shown here come from a human donor in a cohort sampled during active COVID-19.

The CDR3, as DNA: TGCGCCAGCAGCTTGGACGGGATAAGCTCCTACGAGCAGTACTTC. It translates to CASSLDGISSYEQYF. The chain is built from TRBV5-1 and TRBJ2-7; TRBD2 might be the D (5 bases). V dropped 0 bases and J dropped 0 bases, with 10 bases sitting between them. This CDR3 comprises 15 residues. Germline CDR1 is SGHRS and CDR2 is YFSETQ. The entire variable domain, with the rest obtained from reference TRBV5-1 and TRBJ2-7, is as follows: KAGVTQTPRYLIKTRGQQVTLSCSPISGHRSVSWYQQTPGQGLQFLFEYFSETQRNKGNFPGRFSGRQFSNSRSEMNVSTLELGDSALYLCASSLDGISSYEQYFGPGTRLTVT.

The CDR3 reads CASSVGQTQPQHF. CDR3 nucleotides: TGTGCCAGCAGCGTAGGACAGACTCAGCCCCAGCATTTT. The chain is built from TRBV7-8 and TRBJ1-5; possible D gene TRBD1, 6 bases. Germline values: CDR1 SGHVS, CDR2 FQNEAQ. Trimming pared 5 bases from V and 6 bases from J, leaving 11 bases between. This CDR3 has 13 amino acids.

The V call is TRBV7-2, the J call TRBJ2-7; the D is unclear. The CDR3 is 13 residues long. The germline gives CDR1 SGHTA, CDR2 FQGNSA. Trimming took off 3 bases at V and 3 bases at J, with 9 bases between the two ends. This chain's CDR3 is CASSFPSNYEQYF. In DNA, the CDR3 is TGTGCCAGCAGCTTTCCATCAAACTACGAGCAGTACTTC.

Of note for this clone: This sample also contains other DNA sequences that code for the same CDR3. The rearrangement uses TRBV7-3 and TRBJ2-3, with 8 bases lining up with TRBD2. This CDR3 is built from 15 residues. Unmatched junction bases numbered 2, after V lost 0 bases and J lost 3 bases. Germline lookup yields CDR1 SGHTA and CDR2 FQGTGA. DNA of the CDR3: TGTGCCAGCAGCTTAACTAGCGGGGTGACAGATACGCAGTATTTT. It translates to CASSLTSGVTDTQYF.

The rearrangement links TRBV7-9 to TRBJ2-7, with TRBD1 identical over 7 bases. After removal of 5 bases from V and 1 base from J, the junction contained 5 bases not matched to a gene. CDR1 is SEHNR, CDR2 FQNEAQ, per germline (reference sequence). This CDR3 comprises 14 residues. The CDR3 is CASSKGAESYEQYF. The CDR3 bases are TGTGCCAGCAGCAAGGGGGCGGAATCCTACGAGCAGTACTTC.

The rearrangement joins TRBV27 to TRBJ2-7; D possibly corresponds to TRBD1 (6 bases). In germline, CDR1 is MNHEY, CDR2 SMNVEV (reference sequence). Trimming removed 5 bases at V and 2 bases at J, with 13 bases between. The CDR3 has 14 amino acids. The CDR3 DNA is TGTGCCAGCAGTATCAGGGGTAGGGCCTACGAGCAGTACTTC. Translated: CASSIRGRAYEQYF.

The chain combines TRBV5-6 with TRBJ2-2; D may be TRBD2 (6 bases). The CDR3 is 15 residues long. Germline V gene lookup returns CDR1 SGHDT and CDR2 YYEEEE. V lost 0 bases, J lost 6 bases, and 12 bases lay in between. The CDR3 DNA reads TGTGCCAGCAGCTTGGCGGGGGTGACAGCCGGGGAGCTGTTTTTT. This codes for CASSLAGVTAGELFF. The full variable domain, with the rest looked up from reference TRBV5-6 and TRBJ2-2, is DAGVTQSPTHLIKTRGQQVTLRCSPKSGHDTVSWYQQALGQGPQFIFQYYEEEERQRGNFPDRFSGHQFPNYSSELNVNALLLGDSALYLCASSLAGVTAGELFFGEGSRLTVL.

The chain joins TRBV6-5 to TRBJ1-5; TRBD1 is a possible D gene (5 bases). The CDR3 runs 14 residues. V lost 7 bases to trimming and J lost 0 bases, with 10 bases between them. Germline V gives CDR1 MNHEY, CDR2 SVGAGI. CDR3 bases: TGTGCCAGCATAAGGGACTATAGCAATCAGCCCCAGCATTTT. Translation gives CASIRDYSNQPQHF.

The chain carries TRBV5-7 and TRBJ2-3, with 11 bases that match TRBD1. TRBV5-7 is marked as an open reading frame, function uncertain. The CDR3 contains 15 residues. Trimming took 4 bases from V and 6 from J; bases not matched to a gene: 7. The CDR3 protein is CASSHPGQGADTQYF. CDR3 in DNA: TGTGCCAGCAGCCACCCCGGACAGGGGGCCGATACGCAGTATTTT.

This clone was picked up a small number of times. The chain uses TRBV3-1 (or the pseudogene TRBV3-2) and TRBJ1-1, with no clear D. This CDR3 contains 15 residues. The germline CDR1 and CDR2 sequences are LGHDT and YNNKEL (reference sequence). V lost 1 base and J lost 5, with 14 bases in between. The CDR3 DNA reads TGTGCCAGCAGCCAAGGCGGATACACGGCTACTGAAGCTTTCTTT. As protein: CASSQGGYTATEAFF.

This clone was found a few times. V is TRBV18 and J is TRBJ2-7, with 8 nucleotides matching TRBD1. Losses at the gene ends were 3 bases for V and 5 bases for J; bases not matched to a gene: 6. This CDR3 comprises 14 residues. Germline values: CDR1 KGHSH, CDR2 LQKENI. The CDR3 sequence: CASSPRTGIHEQYF. The CDR3 bases are TGTGCCAGCTCACCTAGGACAGGGATCCACGAGCAGTACTTC.

This clone appeared once. V gene TRBV11-2 combines with J gene TRBJ1-2; D gene ambiguous. V lost 0 bases and J lost 3, with 8 bases in between. The CDR3 is 14 amino acids. Germline assignment: CDR1 SGHAT and CDR2 FQNNGV. Here the CDR3 reads CASSLDPGYYGYTF. In DNA form, the CDR3 reads TGTGCCAGCAGCTTAGACCCAGGATACTATGGCTACACCTTC.

CDR3 DNA sequence: TGCGCCAGCAGCCAAGAAGGAGGGAGGAGCTCCTATAATTCACCCCTCCACTTT. Encoded protein: CASSQEGGRSSYNSPLHF. The chain recombines TRBV4-1 with TRBJ1-6; D remains ambiguous. The CDR3 totals 18 residues. Germline V gene sequence: CDR1 MGHRA, CDR2 YSYEKL. V lost 0 bases and J lost 0, with 12 bases in between.

The chain combines TRBV4-3 with TRBJ2-3, with D maybe TRBD2 (7 bases). CDR1 and CDR2 from the germline V gene are LGHNA and YSLEER. The CDR3 is 17 residues long. Trimming left V 0 bases short and J 4 bases short, with 17 bases between. The CDR3 reads CASSQDGRGAVSDTQYF. The CDR3, as DNA: TGCGCCAGCAGCCAAGATGGGAGGGGGGCCGTATCAGATACGCAGTATTTT.

In DNA, the CDR3 is TGCAGCGGCCGGGACAGAAGCTCCTACGAGCAGTACTTC. Protein: CSGRDRSSYEQYF. The V and J genes are TRBV29-1 and TRBJ2-7; 7 bases agree with TRBD1. The CDR3 covers 13 residues. With V trimmed by 7 bases and J by 0 bases, 6 bases remained unmatched. CDR1 and CDR2 from the germline V gene are SQVTM and ANQGSEA.

This sequence joins TRBV5-4 and TRBJ2-5, with 7 bases identical to TRBD1. CDR1 and CDR2 from the germline V gene are SGHNT and YYREEE (reference sequence). The J segment lost 4 bases and the V segment lost 2 bases, leaving 8 bases of the junction unmatched. CDR3 length: 15 residues. CDR3 sequence: CASSLVGRGRETQYF. CDR3 DNA sequence: TGTGCCAGCAGCTTAGTGGGCAGGGGGAGAGAGACCCAGTACTTC. Complete variable domain (other parts from reference TRBV5-4 and TRBJ2-5): ETGVTQSPTHLIKTRGQQVTLRCSSQSGHNTVSWYQQALGQGPQFIFQYYREEENGRGNFPPRFSGLQFPNYSSELNVNALELDDSALYLCASSLVGRGRETQYFGPGTRLLVL.

V gene TRBV5-1 combines with J gene TRBJ1-6, with 7 bases that match TRBD1. CDR3 length: 15 residues. CDR1 and CDR2 (germline): SGHRS, YFSETQ. V trimming: 4 bases; J trimming: 10 bases; junction bases outside the gene matches: 11. CDR3 loop: CASSTRQGEFSPLHF. For the CDR3, the DNA is TGCGCCAGCAGCACCCGACAGGGCGAGTTCTCACCCCTCCACTTT.

This rearrangement joins TRBV5-1 to TRBJ2-3, with D possibly TRBD2 on 6 matching bases. Germline V gene lookup returns CDR1 SGHRS and CDR2 YFSETQ. Trimming cost V 0 bases and J 3 bases, with 14 bases left between them. The CDR3 contains 16 residues. CDR3 in DNA: TGCGCCAGCAGCTTGGCGGACGGGGGTAGGACAGATACGCAGTATTTT. Translated: CASSLADGGRTDTQYF.